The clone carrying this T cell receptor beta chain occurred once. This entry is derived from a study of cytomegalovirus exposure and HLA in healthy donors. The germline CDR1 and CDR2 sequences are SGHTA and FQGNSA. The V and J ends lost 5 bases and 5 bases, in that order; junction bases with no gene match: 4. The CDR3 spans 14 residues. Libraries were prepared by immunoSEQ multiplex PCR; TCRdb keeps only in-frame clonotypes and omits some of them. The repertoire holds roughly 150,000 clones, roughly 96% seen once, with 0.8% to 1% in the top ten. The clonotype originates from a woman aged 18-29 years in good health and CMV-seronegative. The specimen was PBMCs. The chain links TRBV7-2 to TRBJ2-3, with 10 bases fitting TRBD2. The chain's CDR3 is CASSRPSGGDTQYF. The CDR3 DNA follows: TGTGCCAGCAGCCGTCCTAGCGGGGGAGATACGCAGTATTTT.